A single T cell receptor beta chain is shown here with its context. Its antigen is not identified. This sample is drawn from a study of graft-versus-host responses after intestinal transplantation. About the research overall: Induction with anti-thymocyte globulin, then tacrolimus and steroids for about 3 years, was given to all recipients.

The CDR3 has 14 amino acids. CDR1 and CDR2 (germline): SNHLY, FYNNEI. V dropped 1 base and J dropped 5 bases, with 11 bases sitting between them. Repertoires were generated with immunoSEQ multiplex PCR, while TCRdb's copy carries only in-frame clones and drops some. The sample lists approximately 75,000 clones, 85% to 90% occurring once. Study-level points and caveats: Allograft graft-versus-host to host-versus-graft clonal ratios ran high in patients with graft-donor T cell macrochimerism. Researchers found peak circulating GvH clone levels linked to early post-transplant HvG declines. Marrow from the recipient contained GvH clones, some of which had appeared first in ileum or blood.

This sequence originates from a human donor who was the organ donor for an intestinal transplant. The chain is built from TRBV2 and TRBJ2-5, with TRBD2 as a possible D gene (6 bases). This sample comprised unstimulated CD8+ T cells sorted from spleen or lymph node cells, obtained before transplant. CDR3 amino acids: CASSEDGGLETQYF. The CDR3 region has the DNA TGTGCCAGCAGTGAAGATGGGGGGTTGGAGACCCAGTACTTC.